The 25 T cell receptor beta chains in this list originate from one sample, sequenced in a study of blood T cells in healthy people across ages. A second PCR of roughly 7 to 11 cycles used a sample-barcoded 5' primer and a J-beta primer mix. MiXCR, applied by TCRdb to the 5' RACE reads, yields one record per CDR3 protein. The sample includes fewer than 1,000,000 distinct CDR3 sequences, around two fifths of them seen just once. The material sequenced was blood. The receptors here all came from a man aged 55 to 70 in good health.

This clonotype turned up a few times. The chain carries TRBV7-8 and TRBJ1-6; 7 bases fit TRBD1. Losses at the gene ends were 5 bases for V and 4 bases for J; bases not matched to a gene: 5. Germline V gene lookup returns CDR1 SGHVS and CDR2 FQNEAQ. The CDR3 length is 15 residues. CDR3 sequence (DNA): TGTGCCAGCAGCCCGGGGACAGTTTATAATTCACCCCTCCACTTT. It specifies CASSPGTVYNSPLHF.

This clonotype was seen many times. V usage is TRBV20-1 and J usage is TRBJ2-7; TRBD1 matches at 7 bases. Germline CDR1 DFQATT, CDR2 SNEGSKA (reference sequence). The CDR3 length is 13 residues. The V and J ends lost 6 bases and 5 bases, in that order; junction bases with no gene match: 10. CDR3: CSAPYRGRNEQYF. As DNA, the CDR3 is TGCAGTGCGCCTTACAGGGGTCGGAACGAGCAGTACTTC.

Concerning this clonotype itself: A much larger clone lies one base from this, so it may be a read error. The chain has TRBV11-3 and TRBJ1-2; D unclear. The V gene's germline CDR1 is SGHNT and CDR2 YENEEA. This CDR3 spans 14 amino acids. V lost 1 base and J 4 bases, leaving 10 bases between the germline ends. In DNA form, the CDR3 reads TGTGCCAGCAGCTTAGCAGCCCTGGGCTATGGCTACACCTTC. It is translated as CASSLAALGYGYTF.

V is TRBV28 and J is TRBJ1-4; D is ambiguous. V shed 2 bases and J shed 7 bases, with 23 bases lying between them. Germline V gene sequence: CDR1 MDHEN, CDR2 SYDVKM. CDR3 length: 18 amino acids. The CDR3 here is CASSLPPSMGGGIEKLFF. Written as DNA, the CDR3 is TGTGCCAGCAGTTTACCACCCTCGATGGGAGGTGGAATTGAAAAACTGTTTTTT.

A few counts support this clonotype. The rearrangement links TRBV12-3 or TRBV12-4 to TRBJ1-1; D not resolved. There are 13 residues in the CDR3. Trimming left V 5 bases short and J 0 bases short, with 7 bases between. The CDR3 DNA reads TGTGCCAGCAGTGAAGAAATGAACACTGAAGCTTTCTTT. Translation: CASSEEMNTEAFF.

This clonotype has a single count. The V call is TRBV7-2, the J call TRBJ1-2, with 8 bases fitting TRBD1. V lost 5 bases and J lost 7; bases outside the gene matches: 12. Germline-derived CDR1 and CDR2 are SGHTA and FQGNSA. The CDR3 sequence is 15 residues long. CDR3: CASSKSGRGQGGYTF. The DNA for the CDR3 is TGTGCCAGCAGCAAAAGCGGCAGGGGGCAGGGTGGCTACACCTTC.

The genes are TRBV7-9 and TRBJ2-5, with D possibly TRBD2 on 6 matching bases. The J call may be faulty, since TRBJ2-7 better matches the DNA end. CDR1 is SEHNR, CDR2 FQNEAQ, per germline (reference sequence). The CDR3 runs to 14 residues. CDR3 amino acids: CASSLIGEAGEQYF. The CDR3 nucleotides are TGTGCCAGCAGCTTAATAGGGGAGGCGGGCGAGCAGTACTTC.

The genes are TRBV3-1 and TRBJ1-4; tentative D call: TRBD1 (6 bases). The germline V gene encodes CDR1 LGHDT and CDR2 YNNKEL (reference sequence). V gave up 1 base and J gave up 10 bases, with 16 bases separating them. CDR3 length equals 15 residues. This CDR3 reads CASSQVATGPGKLFF. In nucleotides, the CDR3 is TGTGCCAGCAGCCAAGTCGCGACAGGACCCGGAAAACTGTTTTTT.

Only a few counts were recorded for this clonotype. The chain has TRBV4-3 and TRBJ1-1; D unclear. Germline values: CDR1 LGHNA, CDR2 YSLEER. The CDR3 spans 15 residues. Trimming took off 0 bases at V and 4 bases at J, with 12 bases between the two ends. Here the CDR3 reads CASSQEIGKSTEAFF. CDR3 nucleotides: TGCGCCAGCAGCCAAGAGATAGGGAAGAGCACTGAAGCTTTCTTT.

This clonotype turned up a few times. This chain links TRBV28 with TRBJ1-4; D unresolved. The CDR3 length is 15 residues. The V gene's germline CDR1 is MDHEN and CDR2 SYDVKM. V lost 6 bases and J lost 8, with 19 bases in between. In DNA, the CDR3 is TGTGCCAGCAGGACCCCGGGAGGTTATTGGGAAAAACTGTTTTTT. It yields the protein CASRTPGGYWEKLFF.

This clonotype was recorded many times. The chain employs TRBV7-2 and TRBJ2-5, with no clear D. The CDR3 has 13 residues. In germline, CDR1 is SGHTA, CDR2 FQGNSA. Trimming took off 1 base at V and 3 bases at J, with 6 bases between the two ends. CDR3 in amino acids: CASSLERKETQYF. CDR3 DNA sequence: TGTGCCAGCAGCTTAGAGAGGAAAGAGACCCAGTACTTC.

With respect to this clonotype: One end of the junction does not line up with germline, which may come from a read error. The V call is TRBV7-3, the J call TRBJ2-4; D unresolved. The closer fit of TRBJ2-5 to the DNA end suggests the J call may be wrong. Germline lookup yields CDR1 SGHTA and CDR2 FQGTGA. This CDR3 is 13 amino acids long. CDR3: CACSPRIQETQYF. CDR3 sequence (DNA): TGTGCCTGCAGCCCCAGGATCCAAGAGACCCAGTACTTC.

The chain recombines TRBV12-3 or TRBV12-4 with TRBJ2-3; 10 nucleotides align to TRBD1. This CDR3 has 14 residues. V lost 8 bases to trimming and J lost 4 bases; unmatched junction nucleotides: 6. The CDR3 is CASSRDRGSDTQYF. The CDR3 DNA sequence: TGTGCCAGCTCCCGGGACAGGGGATCAGATACGCAGTATTTT.

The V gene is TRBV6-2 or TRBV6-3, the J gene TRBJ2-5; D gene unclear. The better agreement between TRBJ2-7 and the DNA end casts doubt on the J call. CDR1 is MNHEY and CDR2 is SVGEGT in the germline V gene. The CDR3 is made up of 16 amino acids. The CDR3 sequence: CASSYSRRKRVYEQYF. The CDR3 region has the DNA TGTGCCAGCAGTTACTCGAGAAGAAAAAGGGTCTACGAGCAGTACTTC.

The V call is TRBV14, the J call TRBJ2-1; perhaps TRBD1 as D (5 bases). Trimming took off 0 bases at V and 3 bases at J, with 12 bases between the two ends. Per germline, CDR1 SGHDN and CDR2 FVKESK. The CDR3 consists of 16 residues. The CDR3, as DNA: TGTGCCAGCAGCCAAGAGCCAGGGCGAGGCTACAATGAGCAGTTCTTC. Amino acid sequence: CASSQEPGRGYNEQFF.

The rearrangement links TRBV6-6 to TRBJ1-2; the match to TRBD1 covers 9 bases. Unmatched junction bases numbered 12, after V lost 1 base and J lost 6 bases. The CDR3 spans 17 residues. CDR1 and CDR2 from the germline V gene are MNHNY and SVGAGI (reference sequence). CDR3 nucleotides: TGTGCCAGCAGTTACTTGCCGGGACAGGGAGTTGGGCATGGCTACACCTTC. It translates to CASSYLPGQGVGHGYTF.

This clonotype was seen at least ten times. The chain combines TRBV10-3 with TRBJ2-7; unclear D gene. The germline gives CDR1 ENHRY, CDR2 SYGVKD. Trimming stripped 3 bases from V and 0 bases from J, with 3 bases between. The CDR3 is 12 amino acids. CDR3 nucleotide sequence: TGTGCCATCAGTGACAACTCCTACGAGCAGTACTTC. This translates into CAISDNSYEQYF.

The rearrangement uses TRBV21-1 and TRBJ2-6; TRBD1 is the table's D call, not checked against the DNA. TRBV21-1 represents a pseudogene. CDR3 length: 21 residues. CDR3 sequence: CASSKESPTGGSPSGANVLTF. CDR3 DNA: TGTGCCAGCAGCAAAGAGAGTCCGACAGGGGGGTCTCCCTCTGGGGCCAACGTCCTGACTTTC.

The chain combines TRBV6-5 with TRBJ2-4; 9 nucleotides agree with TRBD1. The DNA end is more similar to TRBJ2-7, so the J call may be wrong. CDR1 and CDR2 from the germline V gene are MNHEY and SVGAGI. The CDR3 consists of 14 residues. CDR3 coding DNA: TGTGCCAGCAGTGTTGACAGGGGGAAGGACGAGCAGTACTTC. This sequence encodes CASSVDRGKDEQYF.

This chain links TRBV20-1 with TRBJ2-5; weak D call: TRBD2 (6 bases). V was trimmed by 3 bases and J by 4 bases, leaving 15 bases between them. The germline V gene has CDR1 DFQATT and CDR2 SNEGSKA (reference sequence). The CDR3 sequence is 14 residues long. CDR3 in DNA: TGCAGTGCTAGCCCCCGGGGAGGTCCAGAGACCCAGTACTTC. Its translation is CSASPRGGPETQYF.

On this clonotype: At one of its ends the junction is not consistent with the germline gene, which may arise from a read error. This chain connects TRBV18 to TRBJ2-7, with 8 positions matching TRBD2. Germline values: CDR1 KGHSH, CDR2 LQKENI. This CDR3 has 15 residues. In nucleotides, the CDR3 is TGTGCCAGCTCACCATCCGGGACTAGAGAATACGGGCAGTACTTC. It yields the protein CASSPSGTREYGQYF.

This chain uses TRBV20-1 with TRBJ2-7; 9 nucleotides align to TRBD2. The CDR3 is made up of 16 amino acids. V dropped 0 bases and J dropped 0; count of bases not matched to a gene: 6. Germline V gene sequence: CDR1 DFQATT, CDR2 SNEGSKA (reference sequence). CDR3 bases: TGCAGTGCTAGAGATTGGCAGCGGGGGGACTCCTACGAGCAGTACTTC. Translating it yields CSARDWQRGDSYEQYF.

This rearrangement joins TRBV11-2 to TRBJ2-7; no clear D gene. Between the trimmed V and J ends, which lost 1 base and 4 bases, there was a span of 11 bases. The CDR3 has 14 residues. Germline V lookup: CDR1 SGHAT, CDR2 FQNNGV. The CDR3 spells CASSLASVFYEQYF. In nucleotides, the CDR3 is TGTGCCAGCAGCTTAGCTAGTGTGTTTTACGAGCAGTACTTC.

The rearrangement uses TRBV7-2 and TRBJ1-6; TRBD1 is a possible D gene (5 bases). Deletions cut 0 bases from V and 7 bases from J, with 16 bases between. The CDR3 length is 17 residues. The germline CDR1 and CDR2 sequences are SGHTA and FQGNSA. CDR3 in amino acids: CASSLALWGSTNSPLHF. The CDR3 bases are TGTGCCAGCAGCTTAGCCCTGTGGGGGTCTACGAATTCACCCCTCCACTTT.

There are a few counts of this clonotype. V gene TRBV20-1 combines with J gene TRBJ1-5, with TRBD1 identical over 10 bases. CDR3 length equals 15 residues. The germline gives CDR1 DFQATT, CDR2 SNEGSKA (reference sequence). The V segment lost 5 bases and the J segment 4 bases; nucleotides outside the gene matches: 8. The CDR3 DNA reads TGCAGTGCTTCTTCCGGGACAGGGGTTAATCAGCCCCAGCATTTT. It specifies CSASSGTGVNQPQHF.